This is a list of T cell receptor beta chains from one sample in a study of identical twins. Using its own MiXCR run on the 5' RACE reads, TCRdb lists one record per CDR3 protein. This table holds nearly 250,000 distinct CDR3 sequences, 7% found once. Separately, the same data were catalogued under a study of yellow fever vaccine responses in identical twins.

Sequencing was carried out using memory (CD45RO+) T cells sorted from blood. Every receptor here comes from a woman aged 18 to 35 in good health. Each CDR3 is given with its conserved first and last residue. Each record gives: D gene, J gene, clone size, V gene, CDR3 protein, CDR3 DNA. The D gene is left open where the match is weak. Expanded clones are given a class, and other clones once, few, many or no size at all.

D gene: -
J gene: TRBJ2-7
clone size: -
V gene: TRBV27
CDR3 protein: CASSPGGISYEQYF
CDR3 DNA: TGTGCCAGCAGCCCAGGGGGGATCTCCTACGAGCAGTACTTC

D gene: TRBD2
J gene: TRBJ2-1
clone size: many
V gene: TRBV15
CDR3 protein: CATSRGWVGRLNEQFF
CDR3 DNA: TGTGCCACCAGCAGAGGGTGGGTCGGGAGGTTGAATGAGCAGTTCTTC

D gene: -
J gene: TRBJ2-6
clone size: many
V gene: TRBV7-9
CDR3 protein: CASSFGGPRGANVLTF
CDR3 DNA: TGTGCCAGCAGCTTTGGGGGGCCACGTGGGGCCAACGTCCTGACTTTC

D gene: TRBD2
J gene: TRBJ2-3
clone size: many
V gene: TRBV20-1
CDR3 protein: CRPPGGSTDTQYF
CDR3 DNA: TGCAGGCCCCCCGGGGGGAGCACAGATACGCAGTATTTT

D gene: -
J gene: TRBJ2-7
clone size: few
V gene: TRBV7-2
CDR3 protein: CASSLGNGYPSYEQYF
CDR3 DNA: TGTGCCAGCAGCTTGGGTAACGGCTATCCCTCCTACGAGCAGTACTTC

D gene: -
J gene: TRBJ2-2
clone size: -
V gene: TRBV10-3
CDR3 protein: CAISLFDPRLGTGELFF
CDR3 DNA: TGTGCCATCAGTCTATTTGACCCCAGGTTAGGCACCGGGGAGCTGTTTTTT

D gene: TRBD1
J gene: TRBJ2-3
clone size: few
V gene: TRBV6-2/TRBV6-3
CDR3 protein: CASSLTGALAADTQYF
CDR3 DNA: TGTGCCAGCAGTCTAACAGGGGCGTTGGCAGCAGATACGCAGTATTTT

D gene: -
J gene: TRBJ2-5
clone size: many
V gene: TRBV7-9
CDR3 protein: CASSSLETQYF
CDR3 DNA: TGTGCCAGCAGCTCCCTAGAAACCCAGTACTTC

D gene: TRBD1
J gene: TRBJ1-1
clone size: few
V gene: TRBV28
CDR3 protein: CASSRDRVTEAFF
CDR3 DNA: TGTGCCAGCAGTAGAGACAGGGTCACTGAAGCTTTCTTT

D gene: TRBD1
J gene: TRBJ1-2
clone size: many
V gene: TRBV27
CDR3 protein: CASKGTGKRGYTF
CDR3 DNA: TGTGCCAGCAAAGGGACAGGGAAACGTGGCTACACCTTC

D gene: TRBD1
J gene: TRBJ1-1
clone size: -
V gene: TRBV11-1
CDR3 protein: CASSYGQGKRTPEAFF
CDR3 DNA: TGTGCCAGCAGCTATGGACAGGGCAAGAGGACCCCTGAAGCTTTCTTT

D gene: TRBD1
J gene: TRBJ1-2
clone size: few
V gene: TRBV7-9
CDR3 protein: CASSSTGGAGNYGYTF
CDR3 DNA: TGTGCCAGCAGCTCGACAGGGGGCGCCGGGAACTATGGCTACACCTTC

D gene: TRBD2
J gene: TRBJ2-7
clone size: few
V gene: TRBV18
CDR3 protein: CASSPPSSGRTHEQYF
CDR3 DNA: TGTGCCAGCTCACCACCGTCCAGCGGGAGGACCCACGAGCAGTACTTC

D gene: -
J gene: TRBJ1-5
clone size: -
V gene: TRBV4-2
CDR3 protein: CASSPTPPSTYSNQPQHF
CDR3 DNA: TGTGCCAGCAGCCCAACACCTCCCTCGACTTATAGCAATCAGCCCCAGCATTTT

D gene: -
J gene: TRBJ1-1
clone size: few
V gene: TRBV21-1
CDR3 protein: CASSKEDRGVLKAFF
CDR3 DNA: TGTGCCAGCAGCAAAGAGGACAGGGGGGTGTTAAAAGCTTTCTTT

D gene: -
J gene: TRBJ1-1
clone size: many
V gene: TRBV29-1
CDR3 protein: CSVGTMNTEAFF
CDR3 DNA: TGCAGCGTTGGAACCATGAACACTGAAGCTTTCTTT

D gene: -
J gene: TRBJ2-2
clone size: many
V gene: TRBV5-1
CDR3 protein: CASSLAQQAGELFF
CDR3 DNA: TGCGCCAGCAGCTTGGCCCAGCAGGCCGGGGAGCTGTTTTTT

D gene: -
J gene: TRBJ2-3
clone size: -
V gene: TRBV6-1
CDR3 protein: CASSPHDSTSRDTQYF
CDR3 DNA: TGTGCCAGCAGCCCACATGACAGTACCTCCAGAGATACGCAGTATTTT

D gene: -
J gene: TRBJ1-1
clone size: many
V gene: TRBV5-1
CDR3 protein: CASSLEGILNTEAFF
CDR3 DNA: TGCGCCAGCAGCCTGGAGGGCATTTTGAACACTGAAGCTTTCTTT

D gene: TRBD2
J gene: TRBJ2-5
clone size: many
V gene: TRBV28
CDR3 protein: CASSLAPASGDKETQYF
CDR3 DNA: TGTGCCAGCAGTTTAGCCCCAGCTAGCGGGGATAAAGAGACCCAGTACTTC

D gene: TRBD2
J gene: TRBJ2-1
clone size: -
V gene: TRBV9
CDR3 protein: CASSKGLAVGNEQFF
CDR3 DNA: TGTGCCAGCAGCAAGGGACTAGCGGTGGGGAATGAGCAGTTCTTC

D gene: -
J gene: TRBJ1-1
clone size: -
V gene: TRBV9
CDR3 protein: CASSVEVGSNTEAFF
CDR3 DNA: TGTGCCAGCAGCGTAGAGGTAGGGTCGAACACTGAAGCTTTCTTT

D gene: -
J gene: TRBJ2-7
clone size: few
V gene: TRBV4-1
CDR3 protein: CASSHTMSTGYEQYF
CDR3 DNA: TGCGCCAGCAGCCACACAATGTCGACTGGCTACGAGCAGTACTTC

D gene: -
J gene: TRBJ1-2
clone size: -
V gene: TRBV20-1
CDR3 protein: CSGRNQGGYGYTF
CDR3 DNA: TGCAGTGGGCGTAACCAGGGCGGGTATGGCTACACCTTC

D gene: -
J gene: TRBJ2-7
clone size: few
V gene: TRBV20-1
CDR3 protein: CSARGGGEQYF
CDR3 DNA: TGCAGTGCTAGAGGGGGCGGGGAGCAGTACTTC

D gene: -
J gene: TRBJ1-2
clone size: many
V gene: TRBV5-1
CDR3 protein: CASSLDAGYLYGYTF
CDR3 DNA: TGCGCCAGCAGCTTGGATGCAGGGTATTTGTATGGCTACACCTTC

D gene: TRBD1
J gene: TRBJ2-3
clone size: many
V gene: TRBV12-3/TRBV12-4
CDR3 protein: CASSRQGSTDTQYF
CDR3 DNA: TGTGCCAGCAGCCGACAGGGAAGCACAGATACGCAGTATTTT

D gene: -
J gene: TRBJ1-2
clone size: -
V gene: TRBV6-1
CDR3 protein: CASSDRATGYTF
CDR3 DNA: TGTGCCAGCAGTGACAGGGCCACGGGCTACACCTTC

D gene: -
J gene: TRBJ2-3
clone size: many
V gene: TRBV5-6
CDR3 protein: CASSLALGTDTQYF
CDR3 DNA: TGTGCCAGCAGCTTGGCGTTAGGGACTGATACGCAGTATTTT

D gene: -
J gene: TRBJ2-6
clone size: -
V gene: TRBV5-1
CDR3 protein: CASSLGGGILSGANVLTF
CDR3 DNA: TGCGCCAGCAGTCTGGGTGGGGGAATCCTCTCTGGGGCCAACGTCCTGACTTTC

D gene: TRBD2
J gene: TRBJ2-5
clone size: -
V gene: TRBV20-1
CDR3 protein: CSARDGGEGETQYF
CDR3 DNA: TGCAGTGCTAGAGATGGGGGGGAGGGGGAGACCCAGTACTTC

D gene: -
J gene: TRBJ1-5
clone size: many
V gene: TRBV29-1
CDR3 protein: CSVGAGGGVGQPQHF
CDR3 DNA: TGCAGCGTTGGGGCTGGGGGGGGCGTGGGTCAGCCCCAGCATTTT

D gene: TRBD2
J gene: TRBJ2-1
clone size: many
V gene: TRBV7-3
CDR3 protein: CASSPRGGTRGNEQFF
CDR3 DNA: TGTGCCAGCAGCCCCAGGGGAGGGACTAGAGGTAATGAGCAGTTCTTC

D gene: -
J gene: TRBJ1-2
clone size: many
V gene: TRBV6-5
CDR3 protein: CASSYQGYGYTF
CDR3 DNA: TGTGCCAGCAGTTACCAGGGCTATGGCTACACCTTC

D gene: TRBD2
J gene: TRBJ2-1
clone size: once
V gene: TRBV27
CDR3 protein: CACSLSLTSGGSNNEQFF
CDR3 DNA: TGTGCCTGCAGTTTATCGCTGACTAGCGGGGGGTCCAACAATGAGCAGTTCTTC

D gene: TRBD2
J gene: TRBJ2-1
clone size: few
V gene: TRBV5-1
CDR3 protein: CASSTPGLAATNEQFF
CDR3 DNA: TGCGCCAGCAGCACTCCGGGACTAGCGGCAACTAATGAGCAGTTCTTC

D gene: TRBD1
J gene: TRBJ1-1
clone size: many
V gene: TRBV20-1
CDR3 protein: CSARGGQENTEAFF
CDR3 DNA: TGCAGTGCTAGGGGGGGACAGGAAAACACTGAAGCTTTCTTT

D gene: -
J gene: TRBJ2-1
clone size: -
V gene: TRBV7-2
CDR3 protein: CASSSYINNEQFF
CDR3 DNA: TGTGCCAGCAGCTCTTATATCAACAATGAGCAGTTCTTC

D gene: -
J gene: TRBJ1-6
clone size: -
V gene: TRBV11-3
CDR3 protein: CASSLDPGTNSPLHF
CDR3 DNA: TGTGCCAGCAGCTTAGATCCAGGAACCAATTCACCCCTCCACTTT

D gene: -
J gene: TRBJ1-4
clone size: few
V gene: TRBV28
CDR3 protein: CASSPGRGTSEKLFF
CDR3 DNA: TGTGCCAGCAGTCCTGGGCGCGGGACCTCGGAAAAACTGTTTTTT

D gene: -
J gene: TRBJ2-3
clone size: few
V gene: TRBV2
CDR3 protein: CASSGAPTDTQYF
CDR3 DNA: TGTGCCAGCTCCGGGGCCCCCACAGATACGCAGTATTTT

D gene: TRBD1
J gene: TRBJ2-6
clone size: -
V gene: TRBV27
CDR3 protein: CASHEGQGLSGANVLTF
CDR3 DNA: TGTGCCAGTCATGAGGGACAGGGGTTGAGCGGGGCCAACGTCCTGACTTTC

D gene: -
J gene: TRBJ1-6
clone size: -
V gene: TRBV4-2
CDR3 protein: CASSQELKQASPLHF
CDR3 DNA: TGTGCCAGCAGCCAAGAACTGAAACAAGCTTCACCCCTCCACTTT

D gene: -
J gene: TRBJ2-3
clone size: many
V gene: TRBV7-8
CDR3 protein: CASSFTPGAQYF
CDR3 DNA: TGTGCCAGCAGCTTTACCCCCGGCGCGCAGTATTTT